The 5 T cell receptor beta chains in this list originate from one sample, sequenced in a study of blood T cells in healthy people across ages. The authors ran a second PCR of about 7 to 12 cycles using a sample-barcoded 5' primer and a J-beta primer mix. Using its own MiXCR run on the 5' RACE reads, TCRdb lists one record per CDR3 protein. The sample records over 500,000 distinct CDR3 sequences, 40% to 65% being singletons. The sample comprised blood. The source of these receptors is a woman over 75 in good health.

The chain combines TRBV27 with TRBJ2-7; 9 bases are a match to TRBD1. Germline loops: CDR1 MNHEY, CDR2 SMNVEV (reference sequence). With 6 bases clipped from V and 0 bases from J, the junction kept 12 bases outside the gene matches. The CDR3 length is 17 residues. The CDR3 reads CASRTGQGRLSSYEQYF. The CDR3 nucleotides read TGTGCCAGCAGGACGGGACAGGGCAGATTATCCTCCTACGAGCAGTACTTC.

This clonotype has a handful of counts. It may be a read error: a sequence one base away is much more abundant. J is TRBJ2-1 and V is TRBV3-1; D possibly uses TRBD1 or TRBD2 (5 bases each). The J call is doubtful: the DNA matches TRBJ2-7 better. The CDR3 covers 15 residues. In germline, CDR1 is LGHDT, CDR2 YNNKEL (reference sequence). CDR3 sequence (DNA): TGTGCCAGCAGCCCCCACGGGACCTCCTACAATGAGCAGTACTTC. This sequence encodes CASSPHGTSYNEQYF.

This chain links TRBV11-2 with TRBJ1-2; maybe TRBD1 (5 bases). Germline lookup yields CDR1 SGHAT and CDR2 FQNNGV. The CDR3 runs to 16 residues. Trimming pared 1 base from V and 1 base from J, leaving 13 bases between. CDR3 residues: CASSLGPGGVNYGYTF. CDR3 DNA: TGTGCCAGCAGCTTAGGCCCCGGGGGTGTTAACTATGGCTACACCTTC.

This clonotype was observed once. The chain employs TRBV18 and TRBJ1-3; D is ambiguous. The germline V gene has CDR1 KGHSH and CDR2 LQKENI. This CDR3 has 17 residues. V was shortened by 1 base and J by 2 bases, with 15 bases between the two germline ends. CDR3 nucleotides: TGTGCCAGCTCACCACTCGAGAGGCGCACCGCTGGAAACACCATATATTTT. This translates into CASSPLERRTAGNTIYF.

This clonotype appeared many times. The chain recombines TRBV10-3 with TRBJ2-1; 7 bases match TRBD2. Germline lookup yields CDR1 ENHRY and CDR2 SYGVKD. This CDR3 comprises 15 residues. J gave up 6 bases and V 4 bases, and 9 bases lay outside the gene matches. The CDR3 reads CAISAGTTRSNEQFF. CDR3 nucleotide sequence: TGTGCCATCAGTGCCGGGACTACAAGGAGCAATGAGCAGTTCTTC.